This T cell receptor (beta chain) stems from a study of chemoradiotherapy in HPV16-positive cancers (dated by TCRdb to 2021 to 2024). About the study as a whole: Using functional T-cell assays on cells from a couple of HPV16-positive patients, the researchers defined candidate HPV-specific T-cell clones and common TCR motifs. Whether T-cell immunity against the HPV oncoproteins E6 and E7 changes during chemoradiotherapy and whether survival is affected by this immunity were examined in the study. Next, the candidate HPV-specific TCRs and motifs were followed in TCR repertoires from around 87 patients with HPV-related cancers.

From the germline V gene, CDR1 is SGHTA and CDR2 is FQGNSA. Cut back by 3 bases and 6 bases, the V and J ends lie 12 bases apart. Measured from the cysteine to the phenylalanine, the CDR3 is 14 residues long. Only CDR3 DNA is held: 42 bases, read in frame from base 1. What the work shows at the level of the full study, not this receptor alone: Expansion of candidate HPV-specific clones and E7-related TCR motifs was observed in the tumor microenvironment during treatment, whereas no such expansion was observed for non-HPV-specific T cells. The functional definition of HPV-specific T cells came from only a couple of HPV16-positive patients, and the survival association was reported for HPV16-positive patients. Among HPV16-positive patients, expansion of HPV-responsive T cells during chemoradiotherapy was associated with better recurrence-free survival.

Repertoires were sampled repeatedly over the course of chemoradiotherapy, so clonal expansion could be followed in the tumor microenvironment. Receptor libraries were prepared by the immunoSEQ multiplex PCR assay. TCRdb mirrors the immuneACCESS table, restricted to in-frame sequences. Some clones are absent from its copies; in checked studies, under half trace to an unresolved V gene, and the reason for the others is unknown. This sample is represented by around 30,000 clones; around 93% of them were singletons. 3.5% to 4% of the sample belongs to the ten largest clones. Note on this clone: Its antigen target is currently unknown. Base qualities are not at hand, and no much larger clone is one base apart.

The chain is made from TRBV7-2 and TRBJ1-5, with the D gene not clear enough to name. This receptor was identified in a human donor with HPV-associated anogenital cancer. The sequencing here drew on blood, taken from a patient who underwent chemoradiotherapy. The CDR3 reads CASSLAGIGQPQHF. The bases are TGTGCCAGCAGCTTGGCCGGGATCGGTCAGCCCCAGCATTTT.